This T cell receptor beta chain was documented in a study of T cell repertoires in cytomegalovirus infection. Background on the study: Well-studied HLA-B-restricted epitopes and recently identified HLA-C-restricted epitopes of CMV were both used in the study. Indicated by public TCR beta signatures were CMV infection and matching HLA type. General study results and limits: Carriers of CMV and the relevant HLA type were discriminated by public TCR beta frequency. The study found HLA-C-restricted CMV-specific TCR beta clonotypes dominating the ex vivo response.

This clonotype was detected only a few times. Its antigen is not known. One entry per CDR3 protein, called by TCRdb with MiXCR from the reads. The data show about half a million distinct CDR3 sequences, roughly 43% seen once. This CDR3 is 15 amino acids long. Germline CDR1 is SGHNT and CDR2 is YYREEE (reference sequence). The junction had 6 bases not matched to a gene; V was cut back by 1 base and J by 7 bases. Sequenced material: cultured PBMCs, taken from culture after CMV antigen stimulation. The sequence was collected from a human donor in good health (CMV status not recorded). Some clones in this sample may be carry-over from other donors' samples. The rearrangement links TRBV5-4 to TRBJ2-1, with TRBD2 identical over 9 bases. The CDR3 is CASSLPPAGGNEQFF. CDR3 DNA: TGTGCCAGCAGCTTGCCCCCAGCGGGAGGAAATGAGCAGTTCTTC. The full variable domain, with the rest looked up from reference TRBV5-4 and TRBJ2-1, is ETGVTQSPTHLIKTRGQQVTLRCSSQSGHNTVSWYQQALGQGPQFIFQYYREEENGRGNFPPRFSGLQFPNYSSELNVNALELDDSALYLCASSLPPAGGNEQFFGPGTRLTVL.